This T cell receptor beta chain was captured in a study of blood T cell repertoires in COVID-19 (dated by TCRdb to 2018 to 2021). Some background on the complete study: Samples covering the acute and convalescent phases of COVID-19 were provided by collaborators in the United States, Italy and Spain. The material from the prospective study consisted of cDNA or gDNA derived from T cells, B-cell-depleted T cells, or PBMCs. Subjects who had been exposed to COVID-19, were actively infected with it, or had recovered from it provided the deeply sampled blood TCRbeta repertoires that made up the dataset. The repertoires were released in a freely available public database intended as a resource for research on the immune response to SARS-CoV-2. The samples were drawn from two sources: the first 160 participants of the ongoing ImmuneRACE study, and 1,000 to 1,500 subjects contributed by 6 global collaborators. Nearly every sample came with metadata listing a de-identified subject ID, COVID-19 status, age in years and sex. HLA class I and class II types, where available, came from metadata supplied by the sample provider rather than from assay-based typing. The research as a whole found: Clinical and demographic metadata were provided uncurated, with the amount varying by source and participant.

This clone was seen a few times. Its antigen remains unidentified. Base quality data are lacking; no much larger clone is found one base away. TCRbeta CDR3 regions were amplified from genomic DNA by means of the immunoSEQ Assay, a bias-controlled multiplex PCR. In the authors' own workflow: Within the assay, amplification of reference gene primers was used to estimate how many nucleated cells each sample contained. To quantify the absolute abundance of each unique TCRbeta CDR3 rearrangement, sequence reads were collapsed and filtered. For each sample, productive Simpson clonality was calculated as the square root of Simpson's diversity index across productive rearrangements. TCRdb mirrors the immuneACCESS table, restricted to in-frame sequences. Some clones are absent from its copies; in checked studies, under half trace to an unresolved V gene, and the reason for the others is unknown. That table is the source of V, J and clone size, and D and trimming were worked out from the DNA. In all, the sample holds about 170,000 clones, and 83% of those were seen once. Clones ranked in the top ten supply about 2.1% of the sample.

Collaborating institutions collected whole blood in K2EDTA tubes following their own protocols. For TCRbeta analysis, collaborators shipped samples in one of three forms: frozen whole blood, isolated PBMCs, or DNA extracted from either of those sample types. In the germline V gene, CDR1 corresponds to MNHEY and CDR2 to SVGAGI. V is pared back by 7 bases and J by 0 bases, with 16 bases lying between the germline termini. The CDR3 has 15 amino acids, counting the end cysteine and phenylalanine. Left in the record is the CDR3 DNA by itself, 45 bases read in frame from the first base. The clonotype comes from a woman older than 75 with acute or convalescent COVID-19. Rearrangement joined TRBV6-5 to TRBJ2-7; TRBD2 is a possible D gene, resting on 5 matching bases. The sequenced sample was peripheral blood. The base sequence is TGTGCCAGCACCCCACTAGTTCGCGCCTCCTACGAGCAGTACTTC. Its amino acids are CASTPLVRASYEQYF.